The following is a T cell receptor (beta chain) sequence with its context. What it binds is not known. This entry is derived from a study of cytomegalovirus exposure and HLA in healthy donors. Study results and limitations: Common viral pathogens seemed, in a later analysis, to connect with several of the most significant clusters. TCR beta sequences reportedly predicted the HLA-A and HLA-B alleles of most subjects accurately. TCR beta sequences numbering under 20,000 were associated with HLA alleles at 0.05 false discovery rate in a later analysis.

It was with 60 Vbeta and 13 Jbeta primers that the PCR ran. The repertoire was sequenced with immunoSEQ multiplex PCR; TCRdb's copy has only in-frame clones and lacks some. This sample has approximately 110,000 clones, with approximately 80% found just once. Germline-derived CDR1 and CDR2 are LNHDA and SQIVND (reference sequence). The CDR3 totals 15 residues. V gave up 4 bases and J gave up 2 bases, with 15 bases separating them. The chain recombines TRBV19 with TRBJ2-7; perhaps TRBD1 as D (5 bases). The TCR was taken from a female donor in good health and CMV-seropositive. The source material was PBMCs. In DNA, the CDR3 is TGTGCCAGTAGTACCGAAACCAGGGCGCCCTACGAGCAGTACTTC. This gives the protein CASSTETRAPYEQYF.